These T cell receptor beta chains were read from a single sample in a study of CD8 T cells in ankylosing spondylitis. MiXCR was run by TCRdb on the 5' RACE reads, yielding one entry per CDR3 protein. The sample has 250,000 to 350,000 distinct CDR3 sequences; less than 25% are singletons. Sample: blood, either unsorted or a sorted T cell fraction (not recorded which). The receptor set was obtained from a female donor with ankylosing spondylitis or in good health (not recorded which). CDR3s include the opening cysteine and the closing phenylalanine or tryptophan. The order of the fields is V gene, J gene, clone size, D gene, CDR3 protein, CDR3 DNA. D genes are given only for firm matches. Expanded clones get a size class; other rows say once, few or many, or leave the size out.

V: TRBV6-5
J: TRBJ1-6
size: few
D: NA
CDR3: CASSYSRGRMTRYNSPLHF
DNA: TGTGCCAGCAGTTACTCGCGGGGCCGGATGACTCGCTATAATTCACCCCTCCACTTT

V: TRBV12-3/TRBV12-4
J: TRBJ1-2
size: few
D: NA
CDR3: CASSTRGRGYGYTF
DNA: TGTGCCAGCAGTACTCGGGGCAGGGGCTATGGCTACACCTTC

V: TRBV6-5
J: TRBJ1-5
size: NA
D: TRBD1
CDR3: CASSNEGQWNQPQHF
DNA: TGTGCCAGCAGTAACGAGGGACAGTGGAATCAGCCCCAGCATTTT

V: TRBV20-1
J: TRBJ2-5
size: NA
D: NA
CDR3: CSARWGNEETQYF
DNA: TGCAGTGCTAGGTGGGGGAATGAAGAGACCCAGTACTTC

V: TRBV7-9
J: TRBJ2-5
size: few
D: NA
CDR3: CASSFGGTQYF
DNA: TGTGCCAGCAGCTTTGGAGGGACCCAGTACTTC

V: TRBV7-2
J: TRBJ2-3
size: few
D: NA
CDR3: CASSLTGKDTQYF
DNA: TGTGCCAGCAGCTTAACGGGAAAAGATACGCAGTATTTT

V: TRBV20-1
J: TRBJ2-3
size: NA
D: NA
CDR3: CSALDGFTDTQYF
DNA: TGCAGTGCCCTGGACGGATTCACAGATACGCAGTATTTT

V: TRBV11-2
J: TRBJ1-3
size: few
D: NA
CDR3: CASSDNDRISGNTIYF
DNA: TGTGCCAGCAGCGACAACGACAGGATCTCTGGAAACACCATATATTTT

V: TRBV2
J: TRBJ2-2
size: many
D: NA
CDR3: CASEEGASPFTLGELFF
DNA: TGTGCCAGCGAGGAGGGGGCATCTCCGTTTACGCTCGGGGAGCTGTTTTTT

V: TRBV27
J: TRBJ2-7
size: NA
D: NA
CDR3: CASSLTGPSPYEQYF
DNA: TGTGCCAGCAGTTTGACGGGGCCATCCCCCTACGAGCAGTACTTC

V: TRBV10-3
J: TRBJ2-2
size: few
D: TRBD2
CDR3: CAIRTSLGELFF
DNA: TGTGCCATCAGGACTAGCCTGGGGGAGCTGTTTTTT

V: TRBV9
J: TRBJ1-2
size: NA
D: TRBD1
CDR3: CASSAQQGFGNYGYTF
DNA: TGTGCCAGCAGCGCGCAACAGGGGTTTGGAAACTATGGCTACACCTTC

V: TRBV7-7
J: TRBJ2-5
size: NA
D: NA
CDR3: CASSPGSGPQETQYF
DNA: TGTGCTAGCAGCCCTGGTTCGGGGCCCCAAGAGACCCAGTACTTC

V: TRBV24-1
J: TRBJ2-1
size: NA
D: TRBD1
CDR3: CATSDPGTGEGRREQFF
DNA: TGTGCCACCAGTGACCCCGGGACAGGGGAGGGGAGGAGGGAGCAGTTCTTC

V: TRBV6-4
J: TRBJ2-7
size: many
D: TRBD1
CDR3: CATFGTGFHYEQYF
DNA: TGTGCCACCTTTGGGACAGGGTTTCACTACGAGCAGTACTTC

V: TRBV6-1
J: TRBJ1-3
size: NA
D: NA
CDR3: CASSKGDTGNTIYF
DNA: TGTGCCAGCAGTAAAGGGGATACTGGAAACACCATATATTTT

V: TRBV9
J: TRBJ2-7
size: NA
D: NA
CDR3: CASSVGPRYEQYF
DNA: TGTGCCAGCAGCGTAGGCCCCCGGTACGAGCAGTACTTC

V: TRBV20-1
J: TRBJ1-2
size: NA
D: NA
CDR3: CSPHRVYGYTF
DNA: TGCAGTCCCCATCGGGTGTATGGCTACACCTTC

V: TRBV7-8
J: TRBJ2-7
size: NA
D: TRBD2
CDR3: CASTPSGKSYEQYF
DNA: TGTGCCAGCACTCCTAGCGGGAAATCGTACGAGCAGTACTTC

V: TRBV10-3
J: TRBJ2-5
size: NA
D: NA
CDR3: CATSVRGGQETQYF
DNA: TGTGCCACCAGTGTGCGGGGAGGCCAAGAGACCCAGTACTTC

V: TRBV19
J: TRBJ1-4
size: few
D: NA
CDR3: CASRDGGDTNEKLFF
DNA: TGTGCCAGTAGGGATGGGGGCGACACTAATGAAAAACTGTTTTTT

V: TRBV5-8
J: TRBJ2-5
size: once
D: NA
CDR3: CASSVYRGTGETQYF
DNA: TGTGCCAGCAGCGTCTACCGGGGAACGGGGGAGACCCAGTACTTC

V: TRBV20-1
J: TRBJ2-7
size: few
D: NA
CDR3: CSARDPPKGSYEQYF
DNA: TGCAGTGCTAGAGACCCCCCGAAGGGGAGCTACGAGCAGTACTTC

V: TRBV2
J: TRBJ1-5
size: NA
D: TRBD1
CDR3: CASREDRGYSNQPQHF
DNA: TGTGCCAGCAGGGAGGACAGGGGTTATAGCAATCAGCCCCAGCATTTT

V: TRBV4-3
J: TRBJ2-3
size: NA
D: TRBD2
CDR3: CASSQDWREGDTQYF
DNA: TGCGCCAGCAGCCAAGATTGGCGGGAGGGAGATACGCAGTATTTT

V: TRBV7-7
J: TRBJ2-5
size: NA
D: TRBD2
CDR3: CASSAEAGGGRETQYF
DNA: TGTGCCAGCAGTGCAGAGGCGGGAGGGGGAAGAGAGACCCAGTACTTC

V: TRBV28
J: TRBJ2-2
size: NA
D: NA
CDR3: CATLKEDPGAPLNTGELFF
DNA: TGTGCCACCCTAAAGGAGGATCCGGGAGCTCCACTGAACACCGGGGAGCTGTTTTTT

V: TRBV15
J: TRBJ1-5
size: few
D: NA
CDR3: CATSREKQEYQPQHF
DNA: TGTGCCACCAGCAGAGAGAAGCAAGAGTATCAGCCCCAGCATTTT

V: TRBV7-3
J: TRBJ2-3
size: NA
D: TRBD2
CDR3: CASSFARAGDGTQYF
DNA: TGTGCCAGCAGCTTCGCGAGGGCGGGAGATGGTACGCAGTATTTT

V: TRBV28
J: TRBJ2-3
size: few
D: TRBD2
CDR3: CASSLWAGVTYF
DNA: TGTGCCAGCAGTTTATGGGCGGGAGTAACGTATTTT

V: TRBV28
J: TRBJ2-7
size: NA
D: NA
CDR3: CASSDRRAYEQYF
DNA: TGTGCCAGCAGCGACCGACGGGCCTACGAGCAGTACTTC